The 29 T cell receptor beta chains given below trace back to one sample, sequenced in a study of CD8+ T cells in alopecia areata. It was cDNA, reverse transcribed from extracted RNA, that served as the sequencing template. Here immunoSEQ multiplex PCR was the method, and the copy in TCRdb shows in-frame clones only, minus some. The sample has 75,000 to 100,000 clones, under 45% seen once. The sequencing input was CD4+ T cells sorted from blood. These receptors all stem from a human donor with alopecia areata.

This clone was detected only a few times. The chain employs TRBV7-2 and TRBJ2-5, with TRBD2 matching 13 bases. The V gene's germline CDR1 is SGHTA and CDR2 FQGNSA. J was trimmed by 4 bases and V by 4 bases; bases with no gene match: 3. This CDR3 contains 15 residues. The CDR3 protein is CASSSTSGGTETQYF. The DNA for the CDR3 is TGTGCCAGCAGCTCGACTAGCGGGGGGACAGAGACCCAGTACTTC.

On this clone itself: Other DNA sequences in this specimen translate into the identical CDR3. This chain uses TRBV9 with TRBJ2-7; D gene ambiguous. The V and J ends lost 0 bases and 0 bases respectively, with 7 bases between them. This CDR3 region has 14 residues. Germline V gene sequence: CDR1 SGDLS, CDR2 YYNGEE. CDR3 DNA sequence: TGTGCCAGCAGCGTAGGGACCGCCTCCTACGAGCAGTACTTC. This codes for CASSVGTASYEQYF. The full variable domain, in which reference TRBV9 and TRBJ2-7 provide the parts outside the CDR3, is DSGVTQTPKHLITATGQRVTLRCSPRSGDLSVYWYQQSLDQGLQFLIQYYNGEERAKGNILERFSAQQFPDLHSELNLSSLELGDSALYFCASSVGTASYEQYFGPGTRLTVT.

As concerns this clone: Other DNA variants within this sample encode the same CDR3. The chain employs TRBV29-1 and TRBJ1-1, with D hard to call. V lost 4 bases to trimming and J lost 0 bases, with 3 bases between them. CDR1 and CDR2 (germline): SQVTM, ANQGSEA. This CDR3 comprises 11 residues. The CDR3 DNA reads as TGCAGCGTTGCAATGAACACTGAAGCTTTCTTT. Protein product: CSVAMNTEAFF.

The chain recombines TRBV15 with TRBJ2-7, with unresolved D. The CDR3 covers 14 residues. CDR1 is LNHNV, CDR2 YYDKDF, per germline (reference sequence). V was pared by 1 base and J by 3 bases, with 10 bases between. DNA of the CDR3: TGTGCCACCAGCAGAGGGGCCGGATACTACGAGCAGTACTTC. Its translation: CATSRGAGYYEQYF.

The V gene is TRBV2, the J gene TRBJ2-3, with a weak D call TRBD2 (6 bases). The V end was cut by 9 bases, the J end by 3 bases, with 13 bases between. There are 13 residues in the CDR3. CDR1 is SNHLY and CDR2 is FYNNEI in the germline V gene. The chain's CDR3 is CASLGSLTDTQYF. CDR3 coding DNA: TGTGCCAGTCTCGGGAGTTTGACAGATACGCAGTATTTT. The whole variable domain, filled in from reference TRBV2 and TRBJ2-3, reads EPEVTQTPSHQVTQMGQEVILRCVPISNHLYFYWYRQILGQKVEFLVSFYNNEISEKSEIFDDQFSVERPDGSNFTLKIRSTKLEDSAMYFCASLGSLTDTQYFGPGTRLTVL.

On this clone itself: In the same sample, other DNA sequences code for this CDR3. V and J are TRBV18 and TRBJ1-1; no clear D. The CDR3 runs to 13 residues. The germline V gene encodes CDR1 KGHSH and CDR2 LQKENI. Trimming cost V 3 bases and J 2 bases, with 7 bases left between them. CDR3 sequence: CASSPGENTEAFF. CDR3 in DNA: TGTGCCAGCTCACCGGGAGAAAACACTGAAGCTTTCTTT.

V usage is TRBV2 and J usage is TRBJ2-3; D gene unclear. Between the trimmed V and J ends, which lost 6 bases and 4 bases, there was a span of 5 bases. Germline lookup yields CDR1 SNHLY and CDR2 FYNNEI. The CDR3 length is 11 residues. CDR3 nucleotide sequence: TGTGCCAGCAGGTCAGCAGATACGCAGTATTTT. This translates into CASRSADTQYF.

This clone has more than one count but fewer than ten. The J gene is TRBJ2-5, the V gene TRBV4-3; maybe TRBD2 (5 bases). CDR1 and CDR2 (germline): LGHNA, YSLEER. The CDR3 extends over 13 amino acids. Deletions cut 1 base from V and 9 bases from J, with 12 bases between. The CDR3 DNA is TGCGCCAGCAGCCAAGGGACTGACCAACCCCAGTACTTC. Its translation is CASSQGTDQPQYF.

The chain joins TRBV30 to TRBJ2-2, with no clear D. Trimming pared 2 bases from V and 9 bases from J, leaving 13 bases between. The CDR3 loop spans 13 amino acids. CDR1 and CDR2 (germline): GTSNPN, SVGIG (reference sequence). The CDR3 DNA reads as TGTGCCTGGAGTACCTGGGCTAACCGGGAGCTGTTTTTT. It is translated as CAWSTWANRELFF.

This clone showed up just once. This rearrangement joins TRBV11-3 to TRBJ2-1; maybe TRBD1 (5 bases). Germline CDR1 reads SGHNT; CDR2 reads YENEEA. V dropped 0 bases and J dropped 4 bases, with 10 bases sitting between them. The CDR3 is made up of 15 amino acids. The CDR3: CASSLDSGIYNEQFF. Here the CDR3 DNA reads TGTGCCAGCAGCTTAGATTCAGGGATTTACAATGAGCAGTTCTTC.

V and J are TRBV30 and TRBJ2-5; D gene uncertain. The CDR3 runs to 13 residues. CDR1 GTSNPN and CDR2 SVGIG come from the germline V gene (reference sequence). V was cut by 0 bases and J by 5 bases, with 10 bases left in between. The CDR3 region is CAWSVLPRETQYF. In DNA form, the CDR3 reads TGTGCCTGGAGTGTCCTCCCCCGGGAGACCCAGTACTTC.

The chain carries TRBV6-5 and TRBJ2-5; the D gene is possibly TRBD1 (6 bases). CDR1 is MNHEY, CDR2 SVGAGI, per germline. Trimming stripped 7 bases from V and 5 bases from J, with 14 bases between. The CDR3 contains 13 residues. The CDR3 DNA reads TGTGCCAGCAAAGAACAGGGTTGGGAGACCCAGTACTTC. This translates into CASKEQGWETQYF.

The rearrangement joins TRBV2 to TRBJ2-3, with unresolved D. From germline, CDR1 is SNHLY and CDR2 FYNNEI. Deletions cut 6 bases from V and 4 bases from J, with 5 bases between. This CDR3 comprises 11 residues. CDR3 DNA sequence: TGTGCCAGCAGCGGCGCAGATACGCAGTATTTT. It specifies CASSGADTQYF. Complete variable domain (other parts from reference TRBV2 and TRBJ2-3): EPEVTQTPSHQVTQMGQEVILRCVPISNHLYFYWYRQILGQKVEFLVSFYNNEISEKSEIFDDQFSVERPDGSNFTLKIRSTKLEDSAMYFCASSGADTQYFGPGTRLTVL.

This CDR3 is CASSFGQGGYEQYF. CDR3 nucleotides: TGCGCCAGCAGCTTCGGACAGGGGGGGTACGAGCAGTACTTC. V and J are TRBV5-1 and TRBJ2-7; 10 nucleotides agree with TRBD1. The length of the CDR3 is 14 residues. Germline trimming cut 2 bases from V and 4 bases from J; bases unmatched to any gene: 3. CDR1 is SGHRS, CDR2 YFSETQ, per germline.

The rearrangement links TRBV29-1 to TRBJ1-2, with TRBD1 as a possible D gene (5 bases). Germline V gives CDR1 SQVTM, CDR2 ANQGSEA. This CDR3 has 13 residues. Trimming shortened V by 4 bases and J by 7 bases, and 16 bases separated the two germline ends. Here the CDR3 reads CSVVGALLFGYTF. CDR3 nucleotide sequence: TGCAGCGTTGTCGGGGCTCTTTTGTTTGGCTACACCTTC. Variable domain in full (rest from reference TRBV29-1 and TRBJ1-2): SAVISQKPSRDICQRGTSLTIQCQVDSQVTMMFWYRQQPGQSLTLIATANQGSEATYESGFVIDKFPISRPNLTFSTLTVSNMSPEDSSIYLCSVVGALLFGYTFGSGTRLTVV.

The rearrangement links TRBV29-1 to TRBJ2-3; unclear D gene. This CDR3 has 10 amino acids. V dropped 6 bases and J dropped 6 bases, with 7 bases sitting between them. Germline-derived CDR1 and CDR2 are SQVTM and ANQGSEA. The CDR3 loop is CSVPSDTQYF. Here the CDR3 DNA reads TGCAGCGTCCCTTCGGATACGCAGTATTTT.

The V call is TRBV28, the J call TRBJ2-1; possibly TRBD2 for D (5 bases). The CDR3 totals 12 residues. The germline V and J ends were trimmed by 5 bases and 9 bases, with 11 bases remaining between them. Germline values: CDR1 MDHEN, CDR2 SYDVKM. The CDR3 DNA reads TGTGCCAGCAGTGGACTCTTGGGTGAGCAGTTCTTC. Encoded protein: CASSGLLGEQFF.

The CDR3 DNA reads TGCAGTGGAACCGTCGGGAGGGGGGGCAATGAGCAGTTCTTC. Protein product: CSGTVGRGGNEQFF. This sequence joins TRBV29-1 and TRBJ2-1, with TRBD2 identical over 8 bases. The CDR3 is made up of 14 amino acids. The germline V gene encodes CDR1 SQVTM and CDR2 ANQGSEA.

The count of this clone is one. V gene TRBV28 combines with J gene TRBJ2-7, with D possibly TRBD1 on 6 matching bases. The germline CDR1 and CDR2 sequences are MDHEN and SYDVKM. Trimming stripped 5 bases from V and 9 bases from J, with 23 bases between. The CDR3 covers 15 residues. DNA of the CDR3: TGTGCCAGCAGTGCTTGGTGGACAGCCCTCCTTGGGCAGTACTTC. Translation: CASSAWWTALLGQYF.

The rearrangement links TRBV29-1 to TRBJ2-7; 12 bases map to TRBD2. CDR3 length: 12 amino acids. With 7 bases clipped from V and 5 bases from J, the junction kept 3 bases outside the gene matches. Looked up from germline, CDR1 is SQVTM and CDR2 is ANQGSEA. CDR3 loop: CSARTSGNEQYF. CDR3 nucleotides: TGCAGCGCTCGGACTAGCGGGAACGAGCAGTACTTC.

CDR3 sequence reads: CASSVQSNNEQFF. In DNA form, the CDR3 reads TGTGCCAGCAGCGTACAGTCGAACAATGAGCAGTTCTTC. V usage is TRBV9 and J usage is TRBJ2-1; D gene ambiguous. Per the germline V gene, CDR1 is SGDLS and CDR2 is YYNGEE. V was pared by 1 base and J by 5 bases, with 7 bases between. The CDR3 length is 13 residues. Drawing the rest from reference TRBV9 and TRBJ2-1, the complete variable domain is DSGVTQTPKHLITATGQRVTLRCSPRSGDLSVYWYQQSLDQGLQFLIQYYNGEERAKGNILERFSAQQFPDLHSELNLSSLELGDSALYFCASSVQSNNEQFFGPGTRLTVL.

Turning to this clone: At the DNA level, this CDR3 is encoded by other sequences in the same sample as well. The chain links TRBV29-1 to TRBJ2-7; TRBD1 is a possible D gene (6 bases). From germline, CDR1 is SQVTM and CDR2 ANQGSEA. Between the trimmed V and J ends, which lost 1 base and 3 bases, there was a span of 10 bases. The CDR3 spans 13 residues. CDR3 amino acids: CSVEVVQGYEQYF. The CDR3 DNA reads TGCAGCGTTGAAGTCGTACAGGGCTACGAGCAGTACTTC.

The chain uses TRBV28 and TRBJ1-2; no firm D call. Germline CDR1 MDHEN, CDR2 SYDVKM. The CDR3 is 12 amino acids. The V end was cut by 6 bases, the J end by 4 bases, with 9 bases between. The CDR3 is CASRQQPYGYTF. Here the CDR3 DNA reads TGTGCCAGCAGACAGCAACCCTATGGCTACACCTTC.

V usage is TRBV7-7 and J usage is TRBJ2-5; D is undetermined. This CDR3 comprises 16 residues. With 5 bases removed from V and 0 bases from J, the gap between germline ends came to 16 bases. Germline V gives CDR1 SSHAT, CDR2 FNYEAQ (reference sequence). The CDR3 sequence is CASSRLLATNQETQYF. Here the CDR3 DNA reads TGTGCCAGCAGCCGCTTATTGGCGACAAACCAAGAGACCCAGTACTTC.

In this sample, this clone turned up once. The chain links TRBV4-2 to TRBJ2-3; possibly TRBD1 for D (5 bases). V was clipped by 1 base and J by 2 bases, with 16 bases between them. Germline CDR1 is LGHNA and CDR2 is YNFKEQ. This CDR3 is built from 17 residues. CDR3 coding DNA: TGTGCCAGCAGCCAAGCCACGGGTAGGGGAAACACAGATACGCAGTATTTT. Its protein product is CASSQATGRGNTDTQYF.

V usage is TRBV29-1 and J usage is TRBJ1-2, with 7 positions matching TRBD1. The ends lost 7 bases at V and 2 bases at J; junction bases unmatched: 7. Germline V lookup: CDR1 SQVTM, CDR2 ANQGSEA. The CDR3 loop spans 13 amino acids. The CDR3 region is CSAGRGQNYGYTF. The CDR3 region has the DNA TGCAGCGCCGGGAGGGGGCAGAACTATGGCTACACCTTC.

This sequence joins TRBV2 and TRBJ2-3; 8 bases agree with TRBD1. Germline V lookup: CDR1 SNHLY, CDR2 FYNNEI. The junction had 13 bases not matched to a gene; V was cut back by 7 bases and J by 4 bases. The CDR3 loop spans 16 amino acids. The CDR3 spells CASMGDRSSTPDTQYF. The CDR3 DNA reads TGTGCCAGCATGGGGGACAGGTCATCCACCCCAGATACGCAGTATTTT.

The chain recombines TRBV29-1 with TRBJ2-5; D is perhaps TRBD1 or TRBD2 (6 bases each). This CDR3 is built from 12 residues. Trimming pared 5 bases from V and 4 bases from J, leaving 11 bases between. CDR1 SQVTM and CDR2 ANQGSEA come from the germline V gene. The CDR3 DNA reads TGCAGCGTTCAAAAGGGGGGAGAGACCCAGTACTTC. This encodes CSVQKGGETQYF.

The chain carries TRBV4-1 and TRBJ2-3; no reliable D call. This CDR3 contains 14 residues. V lost 4 bases, J lost 4 bases, and 12 bases lay in between. The germline CDR1 and CDR2 sequences are MGHRA and YSYEKL. CDR3 residues: CASSLTYGPDTQYF. In DNA, the CDR3 is TGCGCCAGCAGCCTCACATATGGGCCAGATACGCAGTATTTT.